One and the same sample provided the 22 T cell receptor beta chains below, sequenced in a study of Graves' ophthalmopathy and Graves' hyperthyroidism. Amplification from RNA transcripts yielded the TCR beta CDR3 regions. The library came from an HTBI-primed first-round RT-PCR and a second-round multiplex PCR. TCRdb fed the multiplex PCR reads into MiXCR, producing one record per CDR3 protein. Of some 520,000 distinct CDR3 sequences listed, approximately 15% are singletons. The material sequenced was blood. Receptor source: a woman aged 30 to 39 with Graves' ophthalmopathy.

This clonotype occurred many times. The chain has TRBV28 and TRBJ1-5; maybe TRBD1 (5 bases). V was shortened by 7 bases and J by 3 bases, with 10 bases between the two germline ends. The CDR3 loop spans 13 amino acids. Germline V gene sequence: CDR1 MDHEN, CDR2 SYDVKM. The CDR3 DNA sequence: TGTGCCAGCACTGAAGGGACCAATCAGCCCCAGCATTTT. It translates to CASTEGTNQPQHF.

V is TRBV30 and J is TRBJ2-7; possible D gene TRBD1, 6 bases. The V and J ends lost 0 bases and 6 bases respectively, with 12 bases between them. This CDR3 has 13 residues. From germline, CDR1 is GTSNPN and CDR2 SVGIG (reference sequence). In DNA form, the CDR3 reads TGTGCCTGGAGTGTGGGAACAGGGCTCGAGCAGTACTTC. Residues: CAWSVGTGLEQYF.

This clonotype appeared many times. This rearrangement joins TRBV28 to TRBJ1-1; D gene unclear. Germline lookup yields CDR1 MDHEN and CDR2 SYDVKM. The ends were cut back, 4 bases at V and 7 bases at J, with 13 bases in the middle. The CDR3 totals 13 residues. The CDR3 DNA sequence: TGTGCCAGCAGTTCCGGACGGAGAGTTGAAGCTTTCTTT. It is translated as CASSSGRRVEAFF.

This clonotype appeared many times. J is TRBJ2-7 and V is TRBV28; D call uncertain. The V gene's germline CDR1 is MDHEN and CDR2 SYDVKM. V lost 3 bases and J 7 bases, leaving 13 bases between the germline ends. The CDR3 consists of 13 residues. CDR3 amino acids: CASSFSGFGEQYF. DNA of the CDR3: TGTGCCAGCAGTTTCTCTGGATTTGGGGAGCAGTACTTC.

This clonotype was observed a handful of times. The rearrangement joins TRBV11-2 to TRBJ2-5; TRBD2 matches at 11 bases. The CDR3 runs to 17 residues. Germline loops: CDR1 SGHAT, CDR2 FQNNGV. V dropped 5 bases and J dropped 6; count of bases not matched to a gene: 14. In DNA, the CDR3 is TGTGCCAGCAGCCCCCGCGGGGTAGCGGGGGGGGAACAGACCCAGTACTTC. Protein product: CASSPRGVAGGEQTQYF.

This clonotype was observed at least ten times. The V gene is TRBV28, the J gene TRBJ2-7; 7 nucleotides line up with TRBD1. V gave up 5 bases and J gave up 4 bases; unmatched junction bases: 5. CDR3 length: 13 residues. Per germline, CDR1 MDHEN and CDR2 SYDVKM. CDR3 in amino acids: CASSTGVGYEQYF. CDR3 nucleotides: TGTGCCAGCAGTACAGGGGTAGGATACGAGCAGTACTTC. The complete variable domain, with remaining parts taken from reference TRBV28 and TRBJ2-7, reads DVKVTQSSRYLVKRTGEKVFLECVQDMDHENMFWYRQDPGLGLRLIYFSYDVKMKEKGDIPEGYSVSREKKERFSLILESASTNQTSMYLCASSTGVGYEQYFGPGTRLTVT.

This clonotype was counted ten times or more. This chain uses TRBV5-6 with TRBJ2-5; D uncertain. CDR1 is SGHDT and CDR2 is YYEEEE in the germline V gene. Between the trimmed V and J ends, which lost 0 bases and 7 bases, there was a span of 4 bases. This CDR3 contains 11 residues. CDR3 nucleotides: TGTGCCAGCAGCTTGGGAGGGACCCAGTACTTC. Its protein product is CASSLGGTQYF.

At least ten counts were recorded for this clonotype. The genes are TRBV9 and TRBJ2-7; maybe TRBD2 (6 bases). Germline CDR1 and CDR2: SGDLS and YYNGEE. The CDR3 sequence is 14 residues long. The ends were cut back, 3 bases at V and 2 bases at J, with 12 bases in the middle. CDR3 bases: TGTGCCAGCAGCGCATCTAGCGAGCCCTACGAGCAGTACTTC. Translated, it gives CASSASSEPYEQYF.

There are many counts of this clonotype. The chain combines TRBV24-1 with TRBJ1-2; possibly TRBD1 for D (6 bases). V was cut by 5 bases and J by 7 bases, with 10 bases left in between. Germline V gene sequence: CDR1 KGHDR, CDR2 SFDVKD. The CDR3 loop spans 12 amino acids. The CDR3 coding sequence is TGTGCCACCAGTGGGGGGGGCGGTGGCTACACCTTC. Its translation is CATSGGGGGYTF.

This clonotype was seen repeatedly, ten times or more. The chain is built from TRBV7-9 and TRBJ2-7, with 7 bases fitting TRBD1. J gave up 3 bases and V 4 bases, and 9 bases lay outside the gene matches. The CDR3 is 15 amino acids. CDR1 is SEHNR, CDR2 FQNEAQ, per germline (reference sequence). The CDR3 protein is CASSSGRQGHYEQYF. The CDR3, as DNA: TGTGCCAGCAGCTCTGGCCGACAGGGACACTACGAGCAGTACTTC.

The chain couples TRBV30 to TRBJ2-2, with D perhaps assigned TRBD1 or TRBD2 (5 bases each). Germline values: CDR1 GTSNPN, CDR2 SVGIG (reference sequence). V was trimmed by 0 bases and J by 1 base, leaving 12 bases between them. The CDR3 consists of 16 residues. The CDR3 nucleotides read TGTGCCTGGAGTGTATCAGGGAGAGAGAACACCGGGGAGCTGTTTTTT. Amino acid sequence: CAWSVSGRENTGELFF.

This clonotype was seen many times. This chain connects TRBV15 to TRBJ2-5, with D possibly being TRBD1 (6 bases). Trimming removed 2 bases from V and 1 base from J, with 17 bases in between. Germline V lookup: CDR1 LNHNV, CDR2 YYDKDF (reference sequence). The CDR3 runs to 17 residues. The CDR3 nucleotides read TGTGCCACCAGCAGATCCTTTCCGGGACATTTCCAAGAGACCCAGTACTTC. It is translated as CATSRSFPGHFQETQYF.

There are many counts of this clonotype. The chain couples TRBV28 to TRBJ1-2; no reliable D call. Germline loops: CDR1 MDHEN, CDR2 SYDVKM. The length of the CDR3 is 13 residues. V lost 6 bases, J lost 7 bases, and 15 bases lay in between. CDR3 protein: CASSPLIWGGYTF. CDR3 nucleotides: TGTGCCAGCAGCCCACTGATTTGGGGTGGCTACACCTTC.

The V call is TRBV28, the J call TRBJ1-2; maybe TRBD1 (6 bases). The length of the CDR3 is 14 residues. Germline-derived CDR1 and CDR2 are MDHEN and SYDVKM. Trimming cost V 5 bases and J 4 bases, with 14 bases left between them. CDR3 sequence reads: CASSLQTGFYGYTF. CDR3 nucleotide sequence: TGTGCCAGCAGTCTCCAGACAGGATTCTATGGCTACACCTTC.

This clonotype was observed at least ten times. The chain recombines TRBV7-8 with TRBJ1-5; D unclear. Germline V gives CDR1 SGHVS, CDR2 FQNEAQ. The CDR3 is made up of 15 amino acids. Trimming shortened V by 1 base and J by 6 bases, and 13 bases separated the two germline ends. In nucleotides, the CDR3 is TGTGCCAGCAGCTTAGGGACGTTCAGGAGTCAGCCCCAGCATTTT. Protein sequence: CASSLGTFRSQPQHF.

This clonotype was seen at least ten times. The DNA of the CDR3 is TGTGCCAGCAGTGAGCAGGTTGAGAACACTGAAGCTTTCTTT. It codes for CASSEQVENTEAFF. The chain uses TRBV6-1 and TRBJ1-1; D is uncertain. This CDR3 has 14 residues. V dropped 3 bases and J dropped 1 base, with 9 bases sitting between them. The germline CDR1 and CDR2 sequences are MNHNS and SASEGT.

The DNA of the CDR3 is TGCGCCAGCAGCTTCCCAGGGGGCCCAGAGACCCAGTACTTC. Residues: CASSFPGGPETQYF. The gene calls are TRBV5-1 and TRBJ2-5; 8 bases agree with TRBD1. J was trimmed by 4 bases and V by 2 bases; bases with no gene match: 4. Germline CDR1 and CDR2: SGHRS and YFSETQ. The CDR3 runs to 14 residues.

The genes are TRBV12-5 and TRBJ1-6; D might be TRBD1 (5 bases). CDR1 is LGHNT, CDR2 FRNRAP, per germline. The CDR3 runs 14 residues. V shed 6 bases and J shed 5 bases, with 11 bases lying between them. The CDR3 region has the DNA TGTGCTAGTGGCAGGGAGAATCATAATTCACCCCTCCACTTT. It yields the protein CASGRENHNSPLHF.

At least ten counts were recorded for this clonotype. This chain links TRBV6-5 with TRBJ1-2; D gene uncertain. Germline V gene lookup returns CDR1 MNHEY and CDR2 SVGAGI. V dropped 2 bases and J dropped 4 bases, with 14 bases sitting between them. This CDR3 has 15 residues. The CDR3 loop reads CASSYRSGSTYGYTF. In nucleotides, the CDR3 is TGTGCCAGCAGTTACCGGAGCGGGTCCACCTATGGCTACACCTTC.

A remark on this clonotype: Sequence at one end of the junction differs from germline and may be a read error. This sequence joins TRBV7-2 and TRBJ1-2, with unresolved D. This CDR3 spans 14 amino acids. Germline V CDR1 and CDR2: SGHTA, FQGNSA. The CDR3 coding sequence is TGTGCCAGCAGCTCCTCATCGGGTAGCTATGTCTACACCTTC. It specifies CASSSSSGSYVYTF. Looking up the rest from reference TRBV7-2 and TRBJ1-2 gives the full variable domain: GAGVSQSPSNKVTEKGKDVELRCDPISGHTALYWYRQSLGQGLEFLIYFQGNSAPDKSGLPSDRFSAERTGGSVSTLTIQRTQQEDSAVYLCASSSSSGSYVYTFGSGTRLTVV.

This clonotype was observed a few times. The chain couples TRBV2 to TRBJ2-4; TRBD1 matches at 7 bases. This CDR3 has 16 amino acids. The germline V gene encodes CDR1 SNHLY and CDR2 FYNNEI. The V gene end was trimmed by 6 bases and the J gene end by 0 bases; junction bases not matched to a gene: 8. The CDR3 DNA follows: TGTGCCAGCAGCCGGGACAGAGCCTTAGCCAAAAACATTCAGTACTTC. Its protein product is CASSRDRALAKNIQYF.

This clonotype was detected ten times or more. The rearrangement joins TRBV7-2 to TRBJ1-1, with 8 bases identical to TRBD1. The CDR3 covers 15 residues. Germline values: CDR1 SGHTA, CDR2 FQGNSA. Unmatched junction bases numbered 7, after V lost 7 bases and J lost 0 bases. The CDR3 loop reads CASIQTGVLNTEAFF. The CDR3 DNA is TGTGCCAGCATTCAGACAGGGGTTTTGAACACTGAAGCTTTCTTT.